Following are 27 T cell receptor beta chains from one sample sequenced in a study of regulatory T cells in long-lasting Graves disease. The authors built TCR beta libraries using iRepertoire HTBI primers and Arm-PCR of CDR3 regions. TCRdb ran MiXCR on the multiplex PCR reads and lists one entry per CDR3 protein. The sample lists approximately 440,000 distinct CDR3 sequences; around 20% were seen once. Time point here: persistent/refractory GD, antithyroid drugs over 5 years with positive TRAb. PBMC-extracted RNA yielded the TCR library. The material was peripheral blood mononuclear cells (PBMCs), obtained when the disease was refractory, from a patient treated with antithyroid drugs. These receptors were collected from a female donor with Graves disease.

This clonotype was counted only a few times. The CDR3 here is CATSRVKRPSSYNEQFF. Written as DNA, the CDR3 is TGTGCCACCAGCAGAGTTAAGCGTCCCAGCTCCTACAATGAGCAGTTCTTC. The chain links TRBV15 to TRBJ2-1; D is uncertain. The CDR3 totals 17 residues. V gave up 1 base and J gave up 0 bases, with 13 bases separating them. Germline lookup yields CDR1 LNHNV and CDR2 YYDKDF (reference sequence).

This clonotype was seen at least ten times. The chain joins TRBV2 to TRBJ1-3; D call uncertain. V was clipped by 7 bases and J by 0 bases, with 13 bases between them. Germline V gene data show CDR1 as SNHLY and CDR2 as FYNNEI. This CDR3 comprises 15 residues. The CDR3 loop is CASNRADSSGNTIYF. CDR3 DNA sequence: TGTGCCAGCAACCGGGCGGATAGCTCTGGAAACACCATATATTTT. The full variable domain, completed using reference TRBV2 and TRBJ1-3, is EPEVTQTPSHQVTQMGQEVILRCVPISNHLYFYWYRQILGQKVEFLVSFYNNEISEKSEIFDDQFSVERPDGSNFTLKIRSTKLEDSAMYFCASNRADSSGNTIYFGEGSWLTVV.

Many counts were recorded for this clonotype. The CDR3 sequence: CASSVPLDREKSYEQYF. The CDR3 nucleotides are TGTGCCAGCAGTGTACCACTCGACAGGGAGAAGAGCTACGAGCAGTACTTC. This chain links TRBV2 with TRBJ2-7; 7 positions match TRBD1. V lost 4 bases and J lost 3; bases outside the gene matches: 15. Germline V gene lookup returns CDR1 SNHLY and CDR2 FYNNEI. There are 17 residues in the CDR3.

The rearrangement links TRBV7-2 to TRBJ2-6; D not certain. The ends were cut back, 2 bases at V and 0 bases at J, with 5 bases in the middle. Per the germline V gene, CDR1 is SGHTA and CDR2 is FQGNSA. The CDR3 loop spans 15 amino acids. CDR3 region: CASSLWFSGANVLTF. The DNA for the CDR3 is TGTGCCAGCAGCTTATGGTTCTCTGGGGCCAACGTCCTGACTTTC. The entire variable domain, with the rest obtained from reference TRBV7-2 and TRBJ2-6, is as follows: GAGVSQSPSNKVTEKGKDVELRCDPISGHTALYWYRQSLGQGLEFLIYFQGNSAPDKSGLPSDRFSAERTGGSVSTLTIQRTQQEDSAVYLCASSLWFSGANVLTFGAGSRLTVL.

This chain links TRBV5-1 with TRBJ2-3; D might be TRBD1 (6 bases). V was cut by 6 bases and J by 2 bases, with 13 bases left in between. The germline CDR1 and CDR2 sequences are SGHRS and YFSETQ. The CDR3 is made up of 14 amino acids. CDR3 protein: CASNVDSLTDTQYF. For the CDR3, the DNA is TGCGCCAGCAATGTGGACAGCCTCACAGATACGCAGTATTTT.

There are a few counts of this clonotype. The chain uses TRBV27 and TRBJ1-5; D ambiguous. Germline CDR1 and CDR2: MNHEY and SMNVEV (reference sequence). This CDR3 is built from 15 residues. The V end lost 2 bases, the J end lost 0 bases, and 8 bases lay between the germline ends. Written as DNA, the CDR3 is TGTGCCAGCAGTTTAGACCGTCATAGCAATCAGCCCCAGCATTTT. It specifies CASSLDRHSNQPQHF.

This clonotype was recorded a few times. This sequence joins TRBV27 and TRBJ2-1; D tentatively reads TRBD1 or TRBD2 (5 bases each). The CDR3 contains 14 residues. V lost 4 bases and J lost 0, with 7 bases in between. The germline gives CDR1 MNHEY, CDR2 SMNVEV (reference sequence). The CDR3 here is CASSSGTSYNEQFF. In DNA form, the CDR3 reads TGTGCCAGCAGTTCGGGGACCTCCTACAATGAGCAGTTCTTC.

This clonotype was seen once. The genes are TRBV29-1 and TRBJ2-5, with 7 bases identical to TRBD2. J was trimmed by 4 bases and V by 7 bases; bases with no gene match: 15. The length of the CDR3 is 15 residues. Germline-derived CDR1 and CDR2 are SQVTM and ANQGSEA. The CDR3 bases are TGCAGCGGAATGTGGGGCGGGAGCTCGGGAGAGACCCAGTACTTC. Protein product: CSGMWGGSSGETQYF.

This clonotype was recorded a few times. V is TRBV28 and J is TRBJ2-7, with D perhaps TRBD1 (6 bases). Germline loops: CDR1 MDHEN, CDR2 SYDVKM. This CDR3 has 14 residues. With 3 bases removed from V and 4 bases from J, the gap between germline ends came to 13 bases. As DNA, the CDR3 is TGTGCCAGCAGTTTCGGACAGTCTCAGTACGAGCAGTACTTC. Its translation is CASSFGQSQYEQYF.

The CDR3 loop reads CASTSGQPYEQYF. The CDR3, as DNA: TGTGCCAGCACCAGCGGGCAACCCTACGAGCAGTACTTC. The rearrangement uses TRBV2 and TRBJ2-7, with D possibly being TRBD2 (6 bases). This CDR3 region has 13 residues. The germline gives CDR1 SNHLY, CDR2 FYNNEI. V was shortened by 7 bases and J by 2 bases, with 12 bases between the two germline ends.

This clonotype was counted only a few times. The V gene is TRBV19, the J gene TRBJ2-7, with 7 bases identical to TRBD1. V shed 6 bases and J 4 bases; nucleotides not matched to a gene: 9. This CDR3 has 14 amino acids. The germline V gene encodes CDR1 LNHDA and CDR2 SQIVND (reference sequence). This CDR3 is CASRPTGSGYEQYF. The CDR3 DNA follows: TGTGCCAGTAGGCCGACAGGGTCCGGATACGAGCAGTACTTC.

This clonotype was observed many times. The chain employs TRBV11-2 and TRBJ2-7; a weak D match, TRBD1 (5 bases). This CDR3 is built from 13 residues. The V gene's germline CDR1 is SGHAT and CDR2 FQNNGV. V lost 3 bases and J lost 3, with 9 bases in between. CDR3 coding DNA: TGTGCCAGCAGCTTGGGGCGGAACTACGAGCAGTACTTC. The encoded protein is CASSLGRNYEQYF. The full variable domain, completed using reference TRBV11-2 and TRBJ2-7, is EAGVAQSPRYKIIEKRQSVAFWCNPISGHATLYWYQQILGQGPKLLIQFQNNGVVDDSQLPKDRFSAERLKGVDSTLKIQPAKLEDSAVYLCASSLGRNYEQYFGPGTRLTVT.

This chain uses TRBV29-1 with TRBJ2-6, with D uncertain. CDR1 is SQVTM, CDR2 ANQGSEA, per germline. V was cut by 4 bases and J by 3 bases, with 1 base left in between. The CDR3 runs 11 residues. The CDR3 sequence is CSVGGANVLTF. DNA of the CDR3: TGCAGCGTTGGTGGGGCCAACGTCCTGACTTTC. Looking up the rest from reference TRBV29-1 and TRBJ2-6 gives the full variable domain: SAVISQKPSRDICQRGTSLTIQCQVDSQVTMMFWYRQQPGQSLTLIATANQGSEATYESGFVIDKFPISRPNLTFSTLTVSNMSPEDSSIYLCSVGGANVLTFGAGSRLTVL.

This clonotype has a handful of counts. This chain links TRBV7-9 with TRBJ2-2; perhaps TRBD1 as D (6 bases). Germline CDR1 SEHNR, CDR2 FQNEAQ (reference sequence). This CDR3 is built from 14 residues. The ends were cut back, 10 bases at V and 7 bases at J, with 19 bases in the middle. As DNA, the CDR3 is TGTGCCACCGCTACAGGGAGCAGGGTCGGGGAGCTGTTTTTT. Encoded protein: CATATGSRVGELFF.

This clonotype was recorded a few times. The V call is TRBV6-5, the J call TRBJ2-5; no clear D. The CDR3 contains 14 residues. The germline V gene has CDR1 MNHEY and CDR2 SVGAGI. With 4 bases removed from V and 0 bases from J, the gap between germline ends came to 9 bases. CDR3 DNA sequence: TGTGCCAGCAGTTTTCGGGCGAACCAAGAGACCCAGTACTTC. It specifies CASSFRANQETQYF.

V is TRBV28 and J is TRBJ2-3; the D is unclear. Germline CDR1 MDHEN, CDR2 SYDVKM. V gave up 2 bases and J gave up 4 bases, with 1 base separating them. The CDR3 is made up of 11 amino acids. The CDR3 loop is CASSLPDTQYF. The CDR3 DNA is TGTGCCAGCAGTTTACCAGATACGCAGTATTTT.

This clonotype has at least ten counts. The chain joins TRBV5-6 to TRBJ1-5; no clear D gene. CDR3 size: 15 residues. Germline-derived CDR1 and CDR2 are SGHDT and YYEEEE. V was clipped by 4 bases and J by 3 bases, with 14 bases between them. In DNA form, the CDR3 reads TGTGCCAGCAGCCTGGGAAGGATTGCCAATCAGCCCCAGCATTTT. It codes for CASSLGRIANQPQHF.

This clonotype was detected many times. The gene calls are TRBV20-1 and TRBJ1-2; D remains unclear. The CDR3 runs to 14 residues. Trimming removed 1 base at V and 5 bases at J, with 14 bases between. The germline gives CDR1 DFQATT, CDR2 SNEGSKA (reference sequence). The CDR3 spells CSARAGKELYGYTF. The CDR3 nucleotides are TGCAGTGCTAGAGCAGGCAAAGAGCTTTATGGCTACACCTTC.

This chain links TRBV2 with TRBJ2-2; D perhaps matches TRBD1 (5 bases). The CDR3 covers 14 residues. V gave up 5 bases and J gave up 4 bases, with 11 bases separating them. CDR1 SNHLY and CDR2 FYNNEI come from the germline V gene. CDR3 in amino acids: CASSFWQGTGELFF. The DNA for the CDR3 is TGTGCCAGCAGTTTCTGGCAGGGCACCGGGGAGCTGTTTTTT.

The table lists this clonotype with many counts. The CDR3 DNA follows: TGTGCCAGCAGTAGGACAGGGAGCTACACCTTC. This sequence encodes CASSRTGSYTF. The chain couples TRBV6-2 or TRBV6-3 to TRBJ1-2, with TRBD1 matching over 8 bases. Germline-derived CDR1 and CDR2 are MNHEY and SVGEGT. The CDR3 is 11 amino acids. V lost 5 bases, J lost 9 bases, and 2 bases stayed unmatched.

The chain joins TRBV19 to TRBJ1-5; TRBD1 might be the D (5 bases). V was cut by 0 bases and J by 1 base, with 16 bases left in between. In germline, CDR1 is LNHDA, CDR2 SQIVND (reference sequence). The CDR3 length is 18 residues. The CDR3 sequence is CASSIEAERRGSNQPQHF. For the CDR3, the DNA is TGTGCCAGTAGTATAGAGGCAGAAAGGAGGGGAAGCAATCAGCCCCAGCATTTT.

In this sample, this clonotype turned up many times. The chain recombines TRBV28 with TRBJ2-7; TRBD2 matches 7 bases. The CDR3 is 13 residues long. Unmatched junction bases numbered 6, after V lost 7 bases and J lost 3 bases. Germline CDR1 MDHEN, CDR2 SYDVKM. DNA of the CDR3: TGTGCCAGCACTCCCGGGACTAACTACGAGCAGTACTTC. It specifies CASTPGTNYEQYF.

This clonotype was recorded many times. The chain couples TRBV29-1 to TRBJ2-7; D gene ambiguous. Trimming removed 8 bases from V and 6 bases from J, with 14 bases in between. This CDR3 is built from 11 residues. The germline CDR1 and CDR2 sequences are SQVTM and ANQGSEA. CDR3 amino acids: CSFTIALEQYF. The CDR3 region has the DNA TGCAGCTTCACCATAGCTCTCGAGCAGTACTTC.

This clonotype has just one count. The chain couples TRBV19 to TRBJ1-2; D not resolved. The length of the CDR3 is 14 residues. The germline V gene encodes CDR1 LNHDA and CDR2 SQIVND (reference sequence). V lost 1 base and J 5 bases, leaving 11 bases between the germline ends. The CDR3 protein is CASSIAPDWYGYTF. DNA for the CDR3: TGTGCCAGTAGTATAGCGCCTGACTGGTATGGCTACACCTTC.

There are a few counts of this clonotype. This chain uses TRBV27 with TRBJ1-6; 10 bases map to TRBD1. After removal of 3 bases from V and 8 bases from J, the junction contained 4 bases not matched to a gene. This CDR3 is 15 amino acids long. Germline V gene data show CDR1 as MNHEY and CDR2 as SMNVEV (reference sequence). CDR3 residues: CASSLTGGSDSPLHF. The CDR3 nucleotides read TGTGCCAGCAGTTTGACAGGGGGCAGTGATTCACCCCTCCACTTT.

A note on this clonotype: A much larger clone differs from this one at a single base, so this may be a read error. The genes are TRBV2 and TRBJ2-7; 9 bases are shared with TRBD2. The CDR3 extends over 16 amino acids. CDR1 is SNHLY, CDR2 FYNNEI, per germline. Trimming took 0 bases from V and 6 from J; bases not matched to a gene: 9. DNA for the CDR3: TGTGCCAGCAGTGAAGCAGGGGCGCTAGCGGGAAGCGAGCAGTACTTC. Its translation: CASSEAGALAGSEQYF.

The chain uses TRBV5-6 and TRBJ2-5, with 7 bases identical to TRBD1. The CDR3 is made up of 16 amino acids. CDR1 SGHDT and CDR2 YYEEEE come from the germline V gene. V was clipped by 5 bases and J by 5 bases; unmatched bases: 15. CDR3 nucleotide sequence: TGTGCCAGCAGTTTGTTGACTGACAGGGTTTTGGAGACCCAGTACTTC. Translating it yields CASSLLTDRVLETQYF.